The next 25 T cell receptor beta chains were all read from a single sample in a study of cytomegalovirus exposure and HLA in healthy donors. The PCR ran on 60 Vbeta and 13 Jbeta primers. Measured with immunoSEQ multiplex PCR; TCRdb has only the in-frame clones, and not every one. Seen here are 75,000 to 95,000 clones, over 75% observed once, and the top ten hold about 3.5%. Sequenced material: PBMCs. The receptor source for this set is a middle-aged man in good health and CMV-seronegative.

Here the CDR3 DNA reads TGCGCCAGCAGCCCCGCAGCGGGACTACTCACAAATGAGCAGTTCTTC. Protein product: CASSPAAGLLTNEQFF. The chain carries TRBV5-1 and TRBJ2-1; the match to TRBD2 covers 7 bases. J was trimmed by 7 bases and V by 4 bases; bases with no gene match: 14. The CDR3 has 16 residues. The V gene's germline CDR1 is SGHRS and CDR2 YFSETQ.

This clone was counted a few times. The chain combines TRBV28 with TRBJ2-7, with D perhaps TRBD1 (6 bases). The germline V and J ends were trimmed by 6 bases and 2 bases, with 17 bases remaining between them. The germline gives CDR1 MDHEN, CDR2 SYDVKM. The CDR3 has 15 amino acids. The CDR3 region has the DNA TGTGCCAGCAGCAATTACCGGGACAACCCCTACGAGCAGTACTTC. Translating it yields CASSNYRDNPYEQYF.

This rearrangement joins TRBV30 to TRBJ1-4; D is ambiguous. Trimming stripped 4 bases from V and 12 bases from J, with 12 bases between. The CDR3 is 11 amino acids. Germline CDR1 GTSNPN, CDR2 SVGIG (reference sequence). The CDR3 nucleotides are TGTGCCTGGATGAGGATGCGTGAACTGTTTTTT. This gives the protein CAWMRMRELFF.

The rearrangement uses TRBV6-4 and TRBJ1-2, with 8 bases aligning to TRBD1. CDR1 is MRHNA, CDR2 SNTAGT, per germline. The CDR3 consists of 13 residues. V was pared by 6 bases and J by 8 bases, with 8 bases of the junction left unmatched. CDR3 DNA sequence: TGTGCCAGCAGGCCGACAGGGGTCGGGGGCTACACCTTC. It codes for CASRPTGVGGYTF.

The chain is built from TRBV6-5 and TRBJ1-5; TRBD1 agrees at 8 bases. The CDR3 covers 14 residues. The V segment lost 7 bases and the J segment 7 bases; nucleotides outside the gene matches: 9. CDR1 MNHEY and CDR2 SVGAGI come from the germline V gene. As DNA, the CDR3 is TGTGCCAGCACCAAGACACAGGGGGACCAGCCCCAGCATTTT. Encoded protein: CASTKTQGDQPQHF.

CDR3 nucleotides: TGTGCCAGCAGTCGGGGACAGGGCCACGAGCAGTACTTC. Amino acid sequence: CASSRGQGHEQYF. The V gene is TRBV28, the J gene TRBJ2-7; 9 bases are shared with TRBD1. The germline CDR1 and CDR2 sequences are MDHEN and SYDVKM. This CDR3 spans 13 amino acids. With V trimmed by 5 bases and J by 5 bases, 4 bases remained unmatched.

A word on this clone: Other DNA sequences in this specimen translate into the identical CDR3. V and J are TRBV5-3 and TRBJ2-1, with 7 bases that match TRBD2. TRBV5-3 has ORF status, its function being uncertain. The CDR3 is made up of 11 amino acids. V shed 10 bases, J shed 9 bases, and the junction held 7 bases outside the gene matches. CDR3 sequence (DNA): TGTGCCTCAAGCGAGCGGGGTGAGCAGTTCTTC. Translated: CASSERGEQFF.

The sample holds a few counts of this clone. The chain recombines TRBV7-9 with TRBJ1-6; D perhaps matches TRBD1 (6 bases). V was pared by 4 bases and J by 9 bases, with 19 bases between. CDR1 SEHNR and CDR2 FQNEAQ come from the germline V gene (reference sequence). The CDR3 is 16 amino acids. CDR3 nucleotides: TGTGCCAGCAGCTCTACCCACCAGGGGTGGGTTTCACCCCTCCACTTT. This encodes CASSSTHQGWVSPLHF.

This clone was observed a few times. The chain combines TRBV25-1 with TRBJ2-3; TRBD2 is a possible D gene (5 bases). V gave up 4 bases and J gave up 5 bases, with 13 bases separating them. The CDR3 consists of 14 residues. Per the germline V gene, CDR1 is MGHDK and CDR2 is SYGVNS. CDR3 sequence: CASSGVLALDTQYF. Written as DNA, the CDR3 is TGTGCCAGCAGTGGGGTGCTAGCTTTAGATACGCAGTATTTT.

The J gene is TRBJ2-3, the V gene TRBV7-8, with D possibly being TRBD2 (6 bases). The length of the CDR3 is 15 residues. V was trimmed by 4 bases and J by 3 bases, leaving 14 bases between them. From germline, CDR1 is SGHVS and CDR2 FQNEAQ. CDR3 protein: CASSWAGRQTDTQYF. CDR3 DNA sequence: TGTGCCAGCAGCTGGGCGGGACGCCAGACAGATACGCAGTATTTT.

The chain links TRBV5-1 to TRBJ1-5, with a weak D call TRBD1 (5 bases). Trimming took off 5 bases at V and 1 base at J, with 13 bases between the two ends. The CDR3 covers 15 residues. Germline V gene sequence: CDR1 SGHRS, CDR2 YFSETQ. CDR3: CASRPDPGSNQPQHF. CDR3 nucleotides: TGCGCCAGCAGACCCGATCCAGGGAGCAATCAGCCCCAGCATTTT.

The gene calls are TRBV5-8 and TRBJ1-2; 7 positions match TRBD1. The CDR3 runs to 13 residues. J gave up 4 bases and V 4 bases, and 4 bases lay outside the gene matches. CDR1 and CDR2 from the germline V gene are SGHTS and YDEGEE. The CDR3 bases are TGTGCCAGCAGCACCGGACAGGCCTATGGCTACACCTTC. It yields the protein CASSTGQAYGYTF.

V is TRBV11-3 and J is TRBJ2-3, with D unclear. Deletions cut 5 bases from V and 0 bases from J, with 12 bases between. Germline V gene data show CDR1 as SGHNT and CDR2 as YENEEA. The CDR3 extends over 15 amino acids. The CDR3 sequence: CASSGRATSTDTQYF. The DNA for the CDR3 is TGTGCCAGCAGCGGTAGAGCCACTAGCACAGATACGCAGTATTTT.

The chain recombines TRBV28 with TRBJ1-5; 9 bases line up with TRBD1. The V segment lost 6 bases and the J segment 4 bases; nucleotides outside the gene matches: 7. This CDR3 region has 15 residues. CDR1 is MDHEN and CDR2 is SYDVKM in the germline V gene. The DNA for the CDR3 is TGTGCCAGCAGAACCGCCGGGACAGGGAATCAGCCCCAGCATTTT. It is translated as CASRTAGTGNQPQHF.

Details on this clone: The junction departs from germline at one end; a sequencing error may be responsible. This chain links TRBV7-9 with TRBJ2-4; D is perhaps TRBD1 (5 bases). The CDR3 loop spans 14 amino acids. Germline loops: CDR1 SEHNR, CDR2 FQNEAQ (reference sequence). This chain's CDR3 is CSSSSPGRVNIQYF. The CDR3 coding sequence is TGTTCCAGCAGCAGCCCCGGCAGGGTGAACATTCAGTACTTC.

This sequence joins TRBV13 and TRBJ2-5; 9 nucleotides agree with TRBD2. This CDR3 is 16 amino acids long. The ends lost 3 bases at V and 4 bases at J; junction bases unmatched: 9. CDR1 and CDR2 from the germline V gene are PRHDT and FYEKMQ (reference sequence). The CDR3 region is CASSFEAGGDGETQYF. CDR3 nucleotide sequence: TGTGCCAGCAGCTTTGAGGCGGGGGGGGATGGAGAGACCCAGTACTTC.

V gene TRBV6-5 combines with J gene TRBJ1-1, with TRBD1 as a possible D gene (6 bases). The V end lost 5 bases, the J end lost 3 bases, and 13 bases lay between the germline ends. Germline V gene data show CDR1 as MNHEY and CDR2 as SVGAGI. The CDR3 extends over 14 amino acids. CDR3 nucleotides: TGTGCCAGCAGTGACGGGACACGCTACACTGAAGCTTTCTTT. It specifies CASSDGTRYTEAFF.

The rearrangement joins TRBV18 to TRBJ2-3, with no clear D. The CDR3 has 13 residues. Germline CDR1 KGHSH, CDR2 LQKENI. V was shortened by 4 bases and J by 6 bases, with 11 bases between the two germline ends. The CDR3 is CASSLRSSDTQYF. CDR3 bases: TGTGCCAGCTCACTCCGGAGCTCGGATACGCAGTATTTT.

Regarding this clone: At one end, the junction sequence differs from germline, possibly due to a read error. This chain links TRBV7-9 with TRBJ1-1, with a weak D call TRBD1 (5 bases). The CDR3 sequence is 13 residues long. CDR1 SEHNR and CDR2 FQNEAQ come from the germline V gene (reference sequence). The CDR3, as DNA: TGTTCCAGCAGCAATACAGGCGGCACTGAAGCTTTCTTT. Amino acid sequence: CSSSNTGGTEAFF.

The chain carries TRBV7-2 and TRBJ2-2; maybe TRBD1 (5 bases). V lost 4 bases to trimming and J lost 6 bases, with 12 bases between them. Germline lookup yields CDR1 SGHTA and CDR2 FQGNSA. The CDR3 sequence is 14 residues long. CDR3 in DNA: TGTGCCAGCAGCTACCCAGGGTATGCCGGGGAGCTGTTTTTT. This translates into CASSYPGYAGELFF.

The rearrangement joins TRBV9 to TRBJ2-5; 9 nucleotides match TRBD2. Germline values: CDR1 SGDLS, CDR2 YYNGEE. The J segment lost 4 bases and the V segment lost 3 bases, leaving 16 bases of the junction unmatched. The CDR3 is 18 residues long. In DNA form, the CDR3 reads TGTGCCAGCAGCGCAAGCTATAGCGGGGGCCTCGTTGGAGAGACCCAGTACTTC. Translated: CASSASYSGGLVGETQYF.

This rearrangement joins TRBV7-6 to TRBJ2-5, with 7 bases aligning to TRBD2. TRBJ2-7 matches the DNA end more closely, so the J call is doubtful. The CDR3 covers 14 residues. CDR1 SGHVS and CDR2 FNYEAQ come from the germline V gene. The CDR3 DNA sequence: TGTGCCAGCAGCGGGAGGGCTTTAGCTCACGAGCAGTACTTC. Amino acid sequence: CASSGRALAHEQYF.

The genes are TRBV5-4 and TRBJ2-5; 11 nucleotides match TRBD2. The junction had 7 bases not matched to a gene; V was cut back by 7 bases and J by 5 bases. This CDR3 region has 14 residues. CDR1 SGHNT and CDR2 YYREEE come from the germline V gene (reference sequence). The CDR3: CASGLAGGLETQYF. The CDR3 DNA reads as TGTGCCAGCGGGTTAGCGGGGGGGCTGGAGACCCAGTACTTC.

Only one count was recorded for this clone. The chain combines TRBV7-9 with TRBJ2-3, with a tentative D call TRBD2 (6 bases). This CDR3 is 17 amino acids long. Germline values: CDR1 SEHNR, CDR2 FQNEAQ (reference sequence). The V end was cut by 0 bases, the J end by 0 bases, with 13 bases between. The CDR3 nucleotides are TGTGCCAGCAGCTTAGCGCGGGCGGGGTCGAGCACAGATACGCAGTATTTT. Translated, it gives CASSLARAGSSTDTQYF.

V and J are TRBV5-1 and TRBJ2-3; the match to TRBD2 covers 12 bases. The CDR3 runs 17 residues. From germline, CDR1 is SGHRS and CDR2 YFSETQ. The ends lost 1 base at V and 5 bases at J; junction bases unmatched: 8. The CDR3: CASSLMTSGGGIDTQYF. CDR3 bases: TGCGCCAGCAGCTTGATGACTAGCGGGGGAGGGATAGATACGCAGTATTTT.